A single sample is the source of the 21 T cell receptor beta chains below, sequenced in a study of blood T cell repertoires in COVID-19. Only in-frame clones appear in the TCRdb table, and some are missing; sequencing was by immunoSEQ multiplex PCR. In the table there are approximately 35,000 clones, around 88% of which are singletons. Sequencing input: peripheral blood. The source of these receptors is a woman aged 65 to 85 with active COVID-19.

This clone occurred once. The chain links TRBV29-1 to TRBJ2-1; 11 bases match TRBD2. Germline V gene lookup returns CDR1 SQVTM and CDR2 ANQGSEA. V gave up 5 bases and J gave up 0 bases; unmatched junction bases: 6. The CDR3 extends over 16 amino acids. CDR3 in amino acids: CSVHSGGASSYNEQFF. CDR3 sequence (DNA): TGCAGCGTTCATAGCGGGGGGGCCAGCTCCTACAATGAGCAGTTCTTC.

The rearrangement joins TRBV5-1 to TRBJ2-1, with a possible D match to TRBD2 (7 bases). This CDR3 has 16 amino acids. CDR1 is SGHRS, CDR2 YFSETQ, per germline. Trimming removed 4 bases from V and 8 bases from J, with 22 bases in between. The chain's CDR3 is CASSHQGGGHGDEQFF. CDR3 coding DNA: TGCGCCAGCAGCCATCAAGGCGGGGGCCATGGGGATGAGCAGTTCTTC.

The V call is TRBV9, the J call TRBJ1-1; D is uncertain. V was clipped by 0 bases and J by 1 base, with 4 bases between them. CDR3 length: 13 amino acids. Germline loops: CDR1 SGDLS, CDR2 YYNGEE. CDR3 DNA sequence: TGTGCCAGCAGCGTAGCTACGAACACTGAAGCTTTCTTT. This codes for CASSVATNTEAFF.

The rearrangement uses TRBV11-3 and TRBJ2-7; TRBD1 matches 10 bases. The germline V gene encodes CDR1 SGHNT and CDR2 YENEEA. The V gene end was trimmed by 1 base and the J gene end by 4 bases; junction bases not matched to a gene: 4. There are 15 residues in the CDR3. CDR3 nucleotides: TGTGCCAGCAGCTTAGTGGGACAGGGGACGTACGAGCAGTACTTC. Its translation is CASSLVGQGTYEQYF. Together with reference TRBV11-3 and TRBJ2-7, the CDR3 gives the full variable domain: EAGVVQSPRYKIIEKKQPVAFWCNPISGHNTLYWYLQNLGQGPELLIRYENEEAVDDSQLPKDRFSAERLKGVDSTLKIQPAELGDSAVYLCASSLVGQGTYEQYFGPGTRLTVT.

The CDR3 region has the DNA TGTGCCACCAGTGATGACAGGGGCCAAGAGACCCAGTACTTC. It translates to CATSDDRGQETQYF. The chain is built from TRBV24-1 and TRBJ2-5, with 8 positions matching TRBD1. V was pared by 3 bases and J by 1 base, with 0 bases of the junction left unmatched. In germline, CDR1 is KGHDR, CDR2 SFDVKD. The CDR3 is made up of 14 amino acids.

The CDR3 reads CSVVRSTEAFF. The CDR3 region has the DNA TGCAGCGTTGTCCGGAGCACTGAAGCTTTCTTT. The V gene is TRBV29-1, the J gene TRBJ1-1; D ambiguous. Trimming took 4 bases from V and 4 from J, leaving 7 bases between them. The CDR3 sequence is 11 residues long. CDR1 and CDR2 from the germline V gene are SQVTM and ANQGSEA.

This rearrangement joins TRBV7-2 to TRBJ2-1; 13 nucleotides agree with TRBD2. CDR1 and CDR2 (germline): SGHTA, FQGNSA. J was trimmed by 9 bases and V by 5 bases; bases with no gene match: 7. CDR3 length equals 15 residues. The CDR3 DNA reads TGTGCCAGCAGCCCAACTAGCGGGGGGGCCGGTGAGCAGTTCTTC. Its protein is CASSPTSGGAGEQFF.

The chain carries TRBV7-3 and TRBJ1-1, with D tentatively TRBD1 (6 bases). Trimming removed 4 bases at V and 1 base at J, with 7 bases between. From germline, CDR1 is SGHTA and CDR2 FQGTGA. This CDR3 is built from 13 residues. The CDR3: CASSSTGNTEAFF. For the CDR3, the DNA is TGTGCCAGCAGCTCGACAGGGAACACTGAAGCTTTCTTT.

This chain joins TRBV6-5 and TRBJ2-2, with D perhaps TRBD1 (5 bases). The length of the CDR3 is 15 residues. Per the germline V gene, CDR1 is MNHEY and CDR2 is SVGAGI. Trimming took 5 bases from V and 6 from J, leaving 16 bases between them. The CDR3, as DNA: TGTGCCAGCAGTACCCTGGGCAGGGTGGCCGGGGAGCTGTTTTTT. Its translation is CASSTLGRVAGELFF.

This chain connects TRBV7-9 to TRBJ1-5; D is perhaps TRBD1 (5 bases). The CDR3 runs to 15 residues. Germline V CDR1 and CDR2: SEHNR, FQNEAQ (reference sequence). Trimming took 2 bases from V and 0 from J, leaving 8 bases between them. In nucleotides, the CDR3 is TGTGCCAGCAGCTTATCGGGGGGTAGCAATCAGCCCCAGCATTTT. Residues: CASSLSGGSNQPQHF.

V gene TRBV3-1 (or the pseudogene TRBV3-2) combines with J gene TRBJ1-1; a possible D gene is TRBD1 (5 bases). V lost 0 bases, J lost 11 bases, and 10 bases lay in between. Germline values: CDR1 LGHDT, CDR2 YNNKEL (reference sequence). The CDR3 loop spans 12 amino acids. The CDR3 DNA reads as TGTGCCAGCAGCCAAGATCGACACAGGGCTTTCTTT. It yields the protein CASSQDRHRAFF.

The rearrangement uses TRBV6-6 and TRBJ2-3, with D maybe TRBD1 (6 bases). The ends were cut back, 0 bases at V and 7 bases at J, with 14 bases in the middle. Germline assignment: CDR1 MNHNY and CDR2 SVGAGI (reference sequence). This CDR3 spans 15 amino acids. The CDR3 sequence is CASSYSSRGSNTQYF. The CDR3 nucleotides are TGTGCCAGCAGTTACTCCAGCAGGGGAAGTAATACGCAGTATTTT.

The rearrangement uses TRBV6-1 and TRBJ2-3, with 7 bases lining up with TRBD2. V was pared by 1 base and J by 6 bases, with 4 bases of the junction left unmatched. The CDR3 extends over 14 amino acids. Germline-derived CDR1 and CDR2 are MNHNS and SASEGT. The CDR3 protein is CASSEGGAGDTQYF. The DNA for the CDR3 is TGTGCCAGCAGTGAAGGAGGAGCGGGGGATACGCAGTATTTT.

The chain recombines TRBV25-1 with TRBJ2-5; 7 positions agree with TRBD1. Germline CDR1 reads MGHDK; CDR2 reads SYGVNS. The V segment lost 1 base and the J segment 2 bases; nucleotides outside the gene matches: 1. CDR3 size: 14 residues. The CDR3 region has the DNA TGTGCCAGCAGTGAATCAGGGGGTCAAGAGACCCAGTACTTC. Translation gives CASSESGGQETQYF.

This clone has a handful of counts. The rearrangement joins TRBV6-4 to TRBJ2-3, with 11 bases lining up with TRBD2. V was clipped by 2 bases and J by 4 bases; unmatched bases: 5. The germline CDR1 and CDR2 sequences are MRHNA and SNTAGT. The CDR3 runs 16 residues. Here the CDR3 reads CASSDDPSGGSDTQYF. Written as DNA, the CDR3 is TGTGCCAGCAGTGACGATCCTAGCGGGGGGTCAGATACGCAGTATTTT.

This sequence joins TRBV28 and TRBJ2-2; 10 bases agree with TRBD1. Germline CDR1 and CDR2: MDHEN and SYDVKM. V shed 6 bases and J 6 bases; nucleotides not matched to a gene: 7. The CDR3 is made up of 15 amino acids. The CDR3 here is CASSRTGGLAGELFF. The CDR3 bases are TGTGCCAGCAGCCGGACAGGGGGGCTAGCCGGGGAGCTGTTTTTT.

This chain joins TRBV3-1 (or the pseudogene TRBV3-2) and TRBJ2-3, with TRBD1 matching 8 bases. V was clipped by 1 base and J by 0 bases; unmatched bases: 3. In germline, CDR1 is LGHDT, CDR2 YNNKEL (reference sequence). This CDR3 is built from 16 residues. The CDR3: CASSQGRGPSTDTQYF. The CDR3 coding sequence is TGTGCCAGCAGCCAAGGCAGGGGGCCGAGCACAGATACGCAGTATTTT.

This rearrangement joins TRBV9 to TRBJ2-3, with 8 bases fitting TRBD1. The CDR3 has 15 amino acids. CDR1 is SGDLS, CDR2 YYNGEE, per germline. Trimming took 3 bases from V and 2 from J; bases not matched to a gene: 5. CDR3 sequence reads: CASSAWDRHTDTQYF. The DNA of the CDR3 is TGTGCCAGCAGCGCATGGGACAGGCACACAGATACGCAGTATTTT.

The CDR3 DNA is TGTGCCGGACAGGGGCTTGGCTATGGCTACACCTTC. Amino acid sequence: CAGQGLGYGYTF. The chain has TRBV28 and TRBJ1-2, with 9 bases lining up with TRBD1. CDR3 size: 12 residues. V lost 11 bases to trimming and J lost 4 bases; unmatched junction nucleotides: 5. From germline, CDR1 is MDHEN and CDR2 SYDVKM.

The chain joins TRBV10-1 to TRBJ2-5; TRBD2 matches at 8 bases. The V gene end was trimmed by 2 bases and the J gene end by 3 bases; junction bases not matched to a gene: 5. The length of the CDR3 is 15 residues. From germline, CDR1 is WNHNN and CDR2 SYGVQD (reference sequence). The CDR3 sequence is CASSETAGGEETQYF. CDR3 coding DNA: TGCGCCAGCAGTGAGACGGCGGGGGGCGAAGAGACCCAGTACTTC.

The rearrangement joins TRBV6-6 to TRBJ2-2; TRBD2 is a possible D gene (6 bases). Trimming shortened V by 6 bases and J by 3 bases, and 11 bases separated the two germline ends. Per germline, CDR1 MNHNY and CDR2 SVGAGI (reference sequence). The CDR3 is 14 amino acids. CDR3 amino acids: CASRRREDTGELFF. The CDR3 bases are TGTGCCAGCAGACGGAGGGAGGACACCGGGGAGCTGTTTTTT.